The T cell receptor beta chain described here comes from a study of shared clonotypes between healthy human individuals. Overall study findings and caveats: Naive subsets generally had larger estimated richness than memory subsets.

This clone was counted once. What it binds is not known. The assay ran at deep level. Assay used: immunoSEQ multiplex PCR; TCRdb lists only in-frame clones, some missing. The table records under 130,000 clones, roughly 66% of them present only once. Germline V gene lookup returns CDR1 KGHSH and CDR2 LQKENI. V was clipped by 4 bases and J by 1 base, with 19 bases between them. The CDR3 contains 17 residues. Specimen: memory CD8+ T cells sorted from blood. Subset: CD45RO+ cells pooled with CCR7-negative TemRA cells. This sequence joins TRBV18 and TRBJ1-1, with D perhaps matching TRBD1 (5 bases). The TCR was taken from a woman aged 25 to 39 in good health. The CDR3 bases are TGTGCCAGCTCACTATATACTCCGGGACTGGGGAACACTGAAGCTTTCTTT. It codes for CASSLYTPGLGNTEAFF.